This is a list of T cell receptor beta chains from one sample in a study of T-cell memory formation after mild COVID-19. TCRdb recomputed calls from the 5' RACE reads with MiXCR, one row per CDR3 protein. The table includes 400,000 to 450,000 distinct CDR3 sequences, more than 15% detected once. The sample consisted of PBMCs or a T cell subset sorted from them (not recorded which). Receptors were obtained from a man aged 18-30 years who had mild COVID-19 (a few samples of this study predate the infection). Cell type and time point are not known. Both conserved end residues are part of each CDR3. A D gene is named only where the DNA matches it firmly. Clone sizes are given selectively: once, few, many, or a class where the clone is expanded.

len	v_gene	d_gene	abundance	j_gene	CDR3aa	CDR3nt
16	TRBV5-1	TRBD2	NA	TRBJ2-3	CASSSAGAGGGDTQYF	TGCGCCAGCAGCTCAGCCGGAGCGGGGGGTGGAGATACGCAGTATTTT
17	TRBV4-2	NA	few	TRBJ1-5	CASSQVQGGRLNQPQHF	TGTGCCAGCAGCCAAGTCCAGGGAGGTCGACTCAATCAGCCCCAGCATTTT
15	TRBV4-2	TRBD1	NA	TRBJ1-5	CASSQDGTVEQPQHF	TGTGCCAGCAGCCAAGATGGGACAGTTGAACAGCCCCAGCATTTT
15	TRBV4-3	TRBD1	few	TRBJ1-2	CASSQDPTGAYGYTF	TGCGCCAGCAGCCAAGATCCCACAGGGGCCTATGGCTACACCTTC
17	TRBV6-6	TRBD1	NA	TRBJ2-1	CDSSYSSPGQGRNEQFF	TGTGACAGCAGTTACTCATCCCCGGGACAGGGAAGAAATGAGCAGTTCTTC
12	TRBV6-5	NA	few	TRBJ2-7	CASYGDSYEQYF	TGTGCCAGCTACGGGGATTCCTACGAGCAGTACTTC
15	TRBV3-1	NA	NA	TRBJ2-3	CSSSQVDRATDTQYF	TGTTCCAGCAGCCAAGTGGACAGAGCCACAGATACGCAGTATTTT
15	TRBV19	NA	NA	TRBJ1-2	CASTPTDPANYGYTF	TGTGCCAGTACTCCGACAGACCCCGCTAACTATGGCTACACCTTC
14	TRBV19	NA	NA	TRBJ2-7	CASTGGLSPYEQYF	TGTGCCAGTACCGGAGGGCTGAGTCCCTACGAGCAGTACTTC
13	TRBV10-3	NA	NA	TRBJ2-2	CAIGKGGTGELFF	TGTGCCATCGGGAAGGGAGGTACCGGGGAGCTGTTTTTT
17	TRBV5-1	TRBD2	NA	TRBJ2-1	CASSLLAGGTSYNEQFF	TGCGCCAGCAGCTTGCTAGCGGGGGGCACCTCCTACAATGAGCAGTTCTTC
15	TRBV3-1	TRBD1	few	TRBJ1-1	CASSFRDRPNTEAFF	TGTGCCAGCAGTTTTAGGGACAGGCCGAACACTGAAGCTTTCTTT
14	TRBV11-2	NA	NA	TRBJ2-2	CASSLGGSAGELFF	TGTGCCAGCAGCTTAGGGGGTAGCGCCGGGGAGCTGTTTTTT
15	TRBV25-1	NA	few	TRBJ2-5	CASSESWRLQETQYF	TGTGCCAGCAGTGAATCTTGGCGGTTACAAGAGACCCAGTACTTC
17	TRBV6-6	TRBD1	NA	TRBJ1-3	CASSRTGTGVLGNTIYF	TGTGCCAGCAGCCGCACCGGGACAGGGGTTCTTGGAAACACCATATATTTT
12	TRBV6-2/TRBV6-3	NA	few	TRBJ2-3	CASRSGPYTQYF	TGTGCCAGCCGGAGCGGGCCCTATACGCAGTATTTT
12	TRBV7-9	NA	many	TRBJ2-5	CASSLQQETQYF	TGTGCCAGCAGCCTCCAACAAGAGACCCAGTACTTC
12	TRBV12-3/TRBV12-4	NA	many	TRBJ2-7	CASSLQGYEQYF	TGTGCCAGCAGTCTTCAGGGCTACGAGCAGTACTTC
15	TRBV6-6	NA	NA	TRBJ2-6	CASSYSASGANVLTF	TGTGCCAGCAGTTACTCTGCTTCTGGGGCCAACGTCCTGACTTTC
13	TRBV6-2/TRBV6-3	NA	NA	TRBJ2-3	CASNDIARYTQYF	TGTGCCAGCAATGATATAGCGCGATATACGCAGTATTTT
13	TRBV4-1	TRBD2	NA	TRBJ2-3	CASSLPGGPTQYF	TGCGCCAGCAGCCTCCCGGGGGGGCCCACGCAGTATTTT
16	TRBV5-4	TRBD2	NA	TRBJ2-5	CASSLSARTSGKTQYF	TGTGCCAGCAGCTTGAGCGCAAGGACTAGCGGAAAGACCCAGTACTTC
13	TRBV12-3/TRBV12-4	NA	NA	TRBJ2-7	CATHIHILSEQYF	TGTGCCACTCATATACACATCCTTTCCGAGCAGTACTTC
15	TRBV4-1	NA	NA	TRBJ1-5	CASSRSGSSNQPQHF	TGCGCCAGCAGCCGATCAGGGAGTAGCAATCAGCCCCAGCATTTT
12	TRBV29-1	NA	NA	TRBJ2-2	CSALDTTGELFF	TGCAGCGCCCTAGACACTACCGGGGAGCTGTTTTTT
12	TRBV29-1	NA	NA	TRBJ1-1	CSVPSGRTEAFF	TGCAGCGTTCCCAGCGGGCGCACTGAAGCTTTCTTT
16	TRBV6-1	TRBD2	NA	TRBJ2-5	CASRWPGGGAGETQYF	TGTGCCAGCAGGTGGCCCGGCGGGGGGGCCGGAGAGACCCAGTACTTC
14	TRBV6-2/TRBV6-3	NA	NA	TRBJ2-1	CASSFGYAGREQFF	TGTGCCAGCAGTTTCGGCTATGCGGGGCGTGAGCAGTTCTTC
15	TRBV6-1	NA	many	TRBJ1-5	CASSEGTGGWQPQHF	TGTGCCAGCAGTGAAGGCACCGGGGGATGGCAGCCCCAGCATTTT
14	TRBV12-3/TRBV12-4	TRBD2	few	TRBJ2-5	CASGFRGGQETQYF	TGTGCCAGCGGCTTTCGCGGGGGCCAAGAGACCCAGTACTTC
12	TRBV12-3/TRBV12-4	NA	many	TRBJ2-5	CASSFLEETQYF	TGTGCCAGCAGTTTTCTGGAAGAGACCCAGTACTTC
15	TRBV3-1	NA	few	TRBJ2-4	CASSQEGVLKNIQYF	TGTGCCAGCAGCCAAGAAGGGGTTCTCAAAAACATTCAGTACTTC
16	TRBV7-2	NA	few	TRBJ1-2	CASSLGMNGGNYGYTF	TGTGCCAGCAGCTTAGGGATGAACGGAGGGAACTATGGCTACACCTTC
13	TRBV5-1	NA	NA	TRBJ1-5	CASSLNPGQPQHF	TGCGCCAGCAGCTTGAACCCCGGCCAGCCCCAGCATTTT
15	TRBV6-5	TRBD1	NA	TRBJ1-3	CASSGTGGSGNTIYF	TGTGCCAGCAGTGGGACAGGGGGGTCAGGAAACACCATATATTTT
15	TRBV27	NA	NA	TRBJ1-2	CASSPWNRVIYGYTF	TGTGCCAGCAGTCCGTGGAACAGGGTCATCTATGGCTACACCTTC
14	TRBV10-1	NA	NA	TRBJ2-2	CASRGNANTGELFF	TGCGCCAGCAGGGGCAACGCGAACACCGGGGAGCTGTTTTTT
16	TRBV5-4	NA	NA	TRBJ1-2	CASSLANGSTNYGYTF	TGTGCCAGCAGCTTGGCCAATGGTTCCACGAACTATGGCTACACCTTC
11	TRBV29-1	NA	few	TRBJ2-7	CSAGTVIGQYF	TGCAGCGCCGGGACGGTGATTGGGCAGTACTTC
12	TRBV11-1	NA	NA	TRBJ1-1	CASRHQNTEAFF	TGTGCCAGCAGGCATCAGAACACTGAAGCTTTCTTT
16	TRBV7-8	NA	NA	TRBJ1-1	CASSPGVAGLNTEAFF	TGTGCCAGCAGCCCCGGTGTAGCAGGGCTGAACACTGAAGCTTTCTTT
12	TRBV15	NA	few	TRBJ1-1	CATSGRNTEAFF	TGTGCCACCAGCGGGAGAAACACTGAAGCTTTCTTT
14	TRBV7-6	NA	many	TRBJ2-7	CASSERDAGDEQYF	TGTGCCAGCAGCGAACGGGATGCCGGGGACGAGCAGTACTTC
13	TRBV10-2	TRBD1	NA	TRBJ1-2	CASSDQGGRGYTF	TGCGCCAGCAGCGACCAGGGGGGACGGGGCTACACCTTC
14	TRBV28	TRBD2	NA	TRBJ2-5	CASKLGGAMETQYF	TGTGCCAGCAAACTCGGGGGGGCCATGGAGACCCAGTACTTC
16	TRBV7-2	NA	NA	TRBJ1-2	CASSPSGPPTVRGYTF	TGTGCCAGCAGCCCCAGCGGTCCGCCGACGGTCCGAGGCTACACCTTC